Listed here are 27 T cell receptor beta chains from one sample, sequenced in a study of blood T cells in healthy people across ages (dated by TCRdb to between 2015 and 2017). The library was generated by 5' RACE. The reads were generated on an Illumina HiSeq 2500. A second PCR of about 6 to 11 cycles was run with a J-beta primer mix and a sample-barcoded 5' primer. TCRdb's own reprocessing of the public reads used fastp at Q25 and MiXCR and kept productive beta chains. All rows with the same CDR3 protein become a single entry with the most common DNA and genes. For this sample there are approximately 690,000 distinct CDR3 sequences; about 43% appear just once. 30% of the sample is held by the ten biggest clonotypes. Sequencing input: blood. The receptor source for this set is a man older than 75 in good health.

The J gene is TRBJ2-5, the V gene TRBV21-1; TRBD2 is taken as the D call from the table, unchecked against the DNA. TRBV21-1 is designated a pseudogene. The CDR3 loop spans 19 amino acids. The CDR3 loop reads CASSMGTSGHKSIQETQYF. As DNA, the CDR3 is TGTGCCAGCAGCATGGGGACTAGCGGGCACAAATCAATCCAAGAGACCCAGTACTTC.

The chain recombines TRBV7-2 with TRBJ2-7; D might be TRBD2 (6 bases). Trimming took 1 base from V and 2 from J, leaving 9 bases between them. The CDR3 loop spans 14 amino acids. CDR1 SGHTA and CDR2 FQGNSA come from the germline V gene. CDR3 nucleotides: TGTGCCAGCAGCTTAGAGCCGGGGGCCTACGAGCAGTACTTC. It specifies CASSLEPGAYEQYF.

This chain uses TRBV3-1 with TRBJ1-5; D is possibly TRBD1 (5 bases). The CDR3 sequence is 14 residues long. V was clipped by 1 base and J by 6 bases, with 10 bases between them. From germline, CDR1 is LGHDT and CDR2 YNNKEL (reference sequence). The CDR3 is CASSQVGGSQPQHF. CDR3 nucleotides: TGTGCCAGCAGCCAAGTCGGGGGATCTCAGCCCCAGCATTTT.

This clonotype was recorded many times. The rearrangement uses TRBV25-1 and TRBJ2-3; D not resolved. The CDR3 has 14 residues. The V gene lost 3 bases and the J gene lost 2 bases, with 9 bases spanning the gap. Germline loops: CDR1 MGHDK, CDR2 SYGVNS. CDR3 bases: TGTGCCAGCAGTGATCCCTTATACACAGATACGCAGTATTTT. It is translated as CASSDPLYTDTQYF.

The rearrangement links TRBV5-1 to TRBJ2-1; D perhaps matches TRBD2 (5 bases). Per the germline V gene, CDR1 is SGHRS and CDR2 is YFSETQ. V was clipped by 0 bases and J by 5 bases, with 12 bases between them. CDR3 length equals 15 residues. For the CDR3, the DNA is TGCGCCAGCAGCTTGGTGGTGGGAGAGGACAATGAGCAGTTCTTC. Protein: CASSLVVGEDNEQFF.

This clonotype has just a few counts. The chain has TRBV6-4 and TRBJ2-3; D could derive from TRBD1 or TRBD2 (6 bases each). V was trimmed by 3 bases and J by 2 bases, leaving 9 bases between them. The CDR3 loop spans 14 amino acids. Looked up from germline, CDR1 is MRHNA and CDR2 is SNTAGT. CDR3 in amino acids: CASSESGATDTQYF. The CDR3 nucleotides are TGTGCCAGCAGTGAATCGGGGGCCACAGATACGCAGTATTTT.

The sample holds many counts of this clonotype. V gene TRBV7-2 combines with J gene TRBJ2-7; 7 bases align to TRBD1. This CDR3 contains 14 residues. The V segment lost 7 bases and the J segment 3 bases; nucleotides outside the gene matches: 9. The germline CDR1 and CDR2 sequences are SGHTA and FQGNSA. CDR3 region: CASTRDSLNYEQYF. CDR3 coding DNA: TGTGCCAGCACAAGGGACAGCTTAAACTACGAGCAGTACTTC. The full variable domain, completed using reference TRBV7-2 and TRBJ2-7, is GAGVSQSPSNKVTEKGKDVELRCDPISGHTALYWYRQSLGQGLEFLIYFQGNSAPDKSGLPSDRFSAERTGGSVSTLTIQRTQQEDSAVYLCASTRDSLNYEQYFGPGTRLTVT.

There are a few counts of this clonotype. The chain combines TRBV28 with TRBJ2-7; D not certain. The CDR3 sequence is 16 residues long. Deletions cut 1 base from V and 0 bases from J, with 13 bases between. Germline V gene lookup returns CDR1 MDHEN and CDR2 SYDVKM. For the CDR3, the DNA is TGTGCCAGCAGTTTATTTTCCCAGGTAATCTCCTACGAGCAGTACTTC. Its protein product is CASSLFSQVISYEQYF.

This clonotype turned up a few times. The chain couples TRBV11-2 to TRBJ2-7, with D perhaps matching TRBD2 (6 bases). The closer fit of TRBJ2-5 to the DNA end suggests the J call may be wrong. The CDR3 has 17 residues. CDR1 is SGHAT and CDR2 is FQNNGV in the germline V gene. The CDR3, as DNA: TGTGCCAGCAGCTTAGATCCGGCGGGGTCCGCCCGGGTGACCCAGTACTTC. This codes for CASSLDPAGSARVTQYF.

This clonotype was found a few times. The genes are TRBV6-6 and TRBJ1-6, with 8 nucleotides matching TRBD1. V lost 5 bases to trimming and J lost 7 bases; unmatched junction nucleotides: 7. The CDR3 covers 15 residues. Germline loops: CDR1 MNHNY, CDR2 SVGAGI (reference sequence). For the CDR3, the DNA is TGTGCCAGCAGTGTGGGAGGACAGGGAAATTCACCCCTCCACTTT. Translation: CASSVGGQGNSPLHF.

The table lists this clonotype with many counts. The chain is built from TRBV29-1 and TRBJ2-5, with TRBD2 as a possible D gene (7 bases). The CDR3 consists of 13 residues. The germline gives CDR1 SQVTM, CDR2 ANQGSEA. Trimming left V 4 bases short and J 1 base short, with 10 bases between. The CDR3 DNA reads as TGCAGCGTTGGGGGGGGCGGCCAAGAGACCCAGTACTTC. This gives the protein CSVGGGGQETQYF.

This clonotype appeared many times. This CDR3 is CANSPANEQFF. The CDR3 DNA reads as TGTGCCAACTCTCCGGCCAATGAGCAGTTCTTC. The chain couples TRBV14 to TRBJ2-1, with unresolved D. The germline V and J ends were trimmed by 10 bases and 6 bases, with 10 bases remaining between them. The CDR3 spans 11 residues. CDR1 and CDR2 from the germline V gene are SGHDN and FVKESK.

A few counts support this clonotype. The CDR3 loop reads CASSSGQAQRYEQYF. The CDR3 nucleotides read TGTGCCAGCAGTAGCGGGCAGGCTCAAAGGTACGAGCAGTACTTC. This chain links TRBV12-3 or TRBV12-4 with TRBJ2-7, with D possibly TRBD2 on 6 matching bases. The CDR3 has 15 amino acids. Trimming pared 5 bases from V and 4 bases from J, leaving 18 bases between.

This clonotype was seen many times. The chain carries TRBV7-2 and TRBJ2-7; no firm D call. The germline gives CDR1 SGHTA, CDR2 FQGNSA. V shed 1 base and J shed 0 bases, with 10 bases lying between them. This CDR3 is built from 15 residues. The CDR3 spells CASSLDSTTSYEQYF. CDR3 in DNA: TGTGCCAGCAGCTTAGACAGCACCACCTCCTACGAGCAGTACTTC.

As regards this clonotype: A read error may explain this, as a much larger clone is one base away. It is unclear where the CDR3 begins or ends on the DNA, so no DNA is shown, and the CDR3 is as TCRdb lists it. V is TRBV4-3 and J is TRBJ2-6. Germline loops: CDR1 LGHNA, CDR2 YSLEER. The CDR3 length is 16 residues, termini included. CDR3 protein: CASSQEVGSGANVPTF.

This clonotype was seen only a few times. DNA for the CDR3: TGTGCCAGCAGCTTATCAGGGGTCGCAGATACGCAGTATTTT. This codes for CASSLSGVADTQYF. The genes are TRBV11-3 and TRBJ2-3; D is possibly TRBD1 (6 bases). V was cut by 2 bases and J by 4 bases, with 10 bases left in between. The CDR3 spans 14 residues. The V gene's germline CDR1 is SGHNT and CDR2 YENEEA. The variable domain in full, completed from reference TRBV11-3 and TRBJ2-3, reads EAGVVQSPRYKIIEKKQPVAFWCNPISGHNTLYWYLQNLGQGPELLIRYENEEAVDDSQLPKDRFSAERLKGVDSTLKIQPAELGDSAVYLCASSLSGVADTQYFGPGTRLTVL.

This sequence joins TRBV27 and TRBJ2-1, with TRBD2 matching 15 bases. The CDR3 totals 17 residues. The V segment lost 5 bases and the J segment 6 bases; nucleotides outside the gene matches: 8. CDR1 and CDR2 (germline): MNHEY, SMNVEV (reference sequence). The CDR3 is CASSLPRTSGRGNEQFF. CDR3 in DNA: TGTGCCAGCAGTCTCCCCCGGACTAGCGGGAGGGGCAATGAGCAGTTCTTC.

This clonotype came up a few times. The chain has TRBV29-1 and TRBJ2-1, with D possibly matching TRBD2 (6 bases). Trimming removed 7 bases at V and 7 bases at J, with 17 bases between. Germline-derived CDR1 and CDR2 are SQVTM and ANQGSEA. This CDR3 is 13 amino acids long. CDR3 residues: CSGGDLSGNEQFF. The CDR3, as DNA: TGCAGCGGGGGGGATTTGTCGGGGAATGAGCAGTTCTTC.

Only one count was recorded for this clonotype. The chain is built from TRBV5-1 and TRBJ2-7; D perhaps matches TRBD2 (6 bases). This CDR3 contains 14 residues. The V gene's germline CDR1 is SGHRS and CDR2 YFSETQ. V was shortened by 5 bases and J by 7 bases, with 19 bases between the two germline ends. As DNA, the CDR3 is TGCGCCAGCAGAATAGGGACTGGTCTTAATGAGCAGTACTTC. This sequence encodes CASRIGTGLNEQYF.

A few counts support this clonotype. This chain uses TRBV20-1 with TRBJ2-5; D is ambiguous. Germline CDR1 and CDR2: DFQATT and SNEGSKA (reference sequence). Between the trimmed V and J ends, which lost 7 bases and 5 bases, there was a span of 17 bases. CDR3 length equals 13 residues. The CDR3 reads CSGNDRTGETQYF. As DNA, the CDR3 is TGCAGTGGAAACGACCGAACCGGGGAGACCCAGTACTTC.

To note about this clonotype: A single base separates this from a much larger clone, so it may be a read error. V usage is TRBV3-1 and J usage is TRBJ2-7; the match to TRBD2 covers 8 bases. The germline gives CDR1 LGHDT, CDR2 YNNKEL (reference sequence). The CDR3 is 17 amino acids. After removal of 4 bases from V and 0 bases from J, the junction contained 11 bases not matched to a gene. CDR3 sequence: CASSRRPSGRPSYEQYF. The CDR3 DNA follows: TGTGCCAGCAGCCGACGGCCTAGCGGGCGCCCCTCCTACGAGCAGTACTTC.

This clonotype was detected a few times. This chain connects TRBV5-1 to TRBJ2-5, with 9 bases aligning to TRBD1. Germline V gives CDR1 SGHRS, CDR2 YFSETQ. The trim removed 5 bases at V and 7 bases at J, leaving 12 bases unmatched. The CDR3 spans 15 residues. CDR3 protein: CASRLDRDRVRTQYF. The CDR3 coding sequence is TGCGCCAGCAGATTAGACCGGGACAGGGTCAGGACCCAGTACTTC.

As for this clonotype: A read error may be the cause here, since a much bigger clone is one base away. The rearrangement joins TRBV7-2 to TRBJ1-2, with 9 bases fitting TRBD1. Germline V lookup: CDR1 SGHTA, CDR2 FQGNSA. CDR3 length: 14 residues. The CDR3 nucleotides read TGTGCCAGCATCTTATCACAGGGGGCCTATGGCTACACCTTC. Amino acids: CASILSQGAYGYTF.

Here the CDR3 reads CASSESRRDTDTQYF. CDR3 in DNA: TGCGCCAGCAGTGAGTCGAGGAGGGACACAGATACGCAGTATTTT. The chain joins TRBV10-1 to TRBJ2-3; maybe TRBD2 (6 bases). The CDR3 has 15 residues. Trimming pared 0 bases from V and 2 bases from J, leaving 9 bases between. The germline gives CDR1 WNHNN, CDR2 SYGVQD (reference sequence).

In regard to this clonotype: One end of the junction varies from germline; a read error may be responsible. The chain is built from TRBV24-1 and TRBJ2-3; D is uncertain. CDR1 and CDR2 (germline): KGHDR, SFDVKD. This CDR3 contains 16 residues. CDR3 protein: CATSDSRKASTDTQYF. CDR3 nucleotides: TGTGCCACCAGTGACTCCCGGAAAGCGAGCACAGATACACAGTATTTT.

V is TRBV6-2 or TRBV6-3 and J is TRBJ2-1, with D perhaps being TRBD1 or TRBD2 (9 bases each). The ends were cut back, 2 bases at V and 4 bases at J, with 30 bases in the middle. The CDR3 extends over 21 amino acids. Germline values: CDR1 MNHEY, CDR2 SVGEGT. The CDR3 here is CASSYVRTGVRASGTYNEQFF. DNA of the CDR3: TGTGCCAGCAGTTACGTTCGGACAGGGGTGAGGGCTAGCGGGACTTACAATGAGCAGTTCTTC.

This clonotype came up a few times. V gene TRBV7-8 combines with J gene TRBJ2-7; D is perhaps TRBD1 or TRBD2 (5 bases each). Germline-derived CDR1 and CDR2 are SGHVS and FQNEAQ. This CDR3 has 14 residues. The germline V and J ends were trimmed by 6 bases and 0 bases, with 12 bases remaining between them. CDR3 in DNA: TGTGCCAGCAGGGGGACGGCGAGCTCCTACGAGCAGTACTTC. It translates to CASRGTASSYEQYF.